This T cell receptor (beta chain) was found in a study of patients and donors after allogeneic stem cell transplantation. TCRdb re-derived calls from the RT-PCR reads in MiXCR, one entry per CDR3 protein. The sample yields 920,000 or so distinct CDR3 sequences, more than 15% seen once. J was trimmed by 0 bases and V by 2 bases; bases with no gene match: 10. Germline V CDR1 and CDR2: ENHRY, SYGVKD. The CDR3 totals 18 residues. This clonotype was detected a few times. This receptor was obtained from a human donor who was either an allogeneic HSCT recipient or a stem cell or donor lymphocyte infusion donor (not recorded which). It is not recorded whose cells these are; they may come from a transplant donor. V and J are TRBV10-3 and TRBJ1-1; 9 bases map to TRBD1. Sequencing was performed on blood, either unsorted or a sorted T cell fraction (not recorded which). This chain's CDR3 is CAISEGSTGGPMNTEAFF. The DNA for the CDR3 is TGTGCCATCAGTGAGGGGAGCACAGGGGGCCCTATGAACACTGAAGCTTTCTTT.